This T cell receptor beta chain was captured by sequencing in a study of T cell repertoires in cytomegalovirus infection (dated by TCRdb to between 2018 and 2021). About the study as a whole: Recently identified HLA-C-restricted CMV epitopes, whose presentation resists viral immunomodulation, were targeted by peptide stimulations together with well-studied HLA-B-restricted epitopes. Because public TCR beta signatures pointed to carriage of CMV infection together with the matching HLA type, the HLA type of each donor mattered for the analysis. The paper's findings and limits, for the study overall: Cumulative frequency of public TCR beta family members discriminated carriers of CMV infection plus the relevant HLA type in this cohort and an independent 352-donor cohort. The ex vivo response was dominated by HLA-C-restricted CMV-specific TCR beta clonotypes, which also provided the single most frequent clonotype in two of eight donors.

Sequencing took place on an Illumina HiSeq 1500. TCRdb applied fastp at Q25 and MiXCR to the public reads, then kept only in-frame beta chains. Rows with a matching CDR3 protein are joined into one entry that keeps the most common DNA and genes. Within this sample are hundreds of thousands of distinct CDR3 sequences, with 42% of them counted one time only. Of the sample, about 41% falls within the top ten clones. This specimen's treatment or condition label, interpreted: in vitro stimulation with specific CMV peptide epitopes to enrich CMV-specific T cells. V loses 9 bases of germline sequence and J loses 0 bases, and the interval between the two ends is 12 bases. For CDR1 and CDR2, the germline V gene lists SGHVS and FQNEAQ. From the cysteine through the phenylalanine, the CDR3 covers 13 amino acids. Just the 39-base CDR3 DNA is kept, in frame starting at base 1. With respect to this clonotype: Its binding antigen is unknown. No per-base quality is available; no much larger clone lies one base away.

The sequencing here drew on cultured PBMCs, taken from culture after CMV antigen stimulation. This TCR was recovered from a human donor in good health (CMV status not recorded). Some clones in this sample may be carry-over from other donors' samples. The V and J genes are TRBV7-8 and TRBJ2-7, with TRBD2 perhaps the D gene, on 5 matching bases. The DNA is TGTGCCAGTCACTCCGGGGTCTCCTACGAGCAGTACTTC. This yields the protein CASHSGVSYEQYF.